This is a list of T cell receptor beta chains from one sample in a study of T cell responses to AZD1222 COVID-19 vaccine. Clones were read by immunoSEQ multiplex PCR, and TCRdb kept only the in-frame ones, dropping some. The sample holds more than 95,000 clones; 86% are singletons and the top ten take 3.3%. The sample consisted of peripheral blood, taken 28 days after the second dose of the MenACWY control vaccine. The receptors were gathered from an adult who received the MenACWY meningococcal vaccine as a control. CDR3s include the opening cysteine and the closing phenylalanine or tryptophan. Fields, in order: D gene, V gene, clone size, J gene, CDR3 protein, CDR3 DNA. D genes are given only for firm matches. Size is stated for part of the rows, as once, few or many counts, or as a class when the clone is expanded.

d_gene: NA; v_gene: TRBV6-5; abundance: few; j_gene: TRBJ2-7; CDR3aa: CASSYSGTQNEQYF; CDR3nt: TGTGCCAGCAGTTACTCGGGGACCCAAAACGAGCAGTACTTC
d_gene: NA; v_gene: TRBV3-1/TRBV3-2; abundance: NA; j_gene: TRBJ1-6; CDR3aa: CASSQGGGYVRSPLHF; CDR3nt: TGTGCCAGCAGCCAAGGGGGAGGCTACGTTCGTTCACCCCTCCACTTT
d_gene: NA; v_gene: TRBV7-9; abundance: NA; j_gene: TRBJ1-2; CDR3aa: CASSHERGDTGNYGYTF; CDR3nt: TGTGCCAGCAGCCATGAAAGGGGGGATACAGGGAACTATGGCTACACCTTC
d_gene: NA; v_gene: TRBV25-1; abundance: once; j_gene: TRBJ1-1; CDR3aa: CASSEGQGTEAFF; CDR3nt: TGTGCCAGCAGTGAGGGGCAGGGAACTGAAGCTTTCTTT
d_gene: NA; v_gene: TRBV5-5; abundance: NA; j_gene: TRBJ2-2; CDR3aa: CASSRDGDTGELFF; CDR3nt: TGTGCCAGCAGCCGGGATGGAGACACCGGGGAGCTGTTTTTT
d_gene: TRBD1; v_gene: TRBV4-1; abundance: NA; j_gene: TRBJ1-2; CDR3aa: CASSQVPGTANYGYTF; CDR3nt: TGCGCCAGCAGCCAAGTCCCCGGGACAGCTAACTATGGCTACACCTTC
d_gene: NA; v_gene: TRBV4-1; abundance: NA; j_gene: TRBJ1-1; CDR3aa: CASSQRRRVSAEAFF; CDR3nt: TGCGCCAGCAGCCAAAGGCGCAGGGTGTCCGCTGAAGCTTTCTTT
d_gene: TRBD1; v_gene: TRBV10-3; abundance: once; j_gene: TRBJ2-7; CDR3aa: CAISVRQGLGEQYF; CDR3nt: TGTGCCATCAGTGTCAGACAGGGGCTGGGCGAGCAGTACTTC
d_gene: TRBD2; v_gene: TRBV11-2; abundance: NA; j_gene: TRBJ2-1; CDR3aa: CASSHPTGGGGYNEQFF; CDR3nt: TGTGCCAGCAGCCATCCCACCGGCGGGGGGGGCTACAATGAGCAGTTCTTC
d_gene: TRBD1; v_gene: TRBV29-1; abundance: few; j_gene: TRBJ1-1; CDR3aa: CSVLGQLNTEAFF; CDR3nt: TGCAGCGTTTTGGGACAGCTTAACACTGAAGCTTTCTTT
d_gene: TRBD1; v_gene: TRBV18; abundance: NA; j_gene: TRBJ2-7; CDR3aa: CASSPWDRDREQYF; CDR3nt: TGTGCCAGCTCACCCTGGGACAGGGACCGCGAGCAGTACTTC
d_gene: TRBD1; v_gene: TRBV28; abundance: NA; j_gene: TRBJ1-2; CDR3aa: CASSETGFVYGYTF; CDR3nt: TGTGCCAGCAGTGAGACAGGGTTTGTCTATGGCTACACCTTC
d_gene: NA; v_gene: TRBV11-2; abundance: NA; j_gene: TRBJ2-1; CDR3aa: CASSLARGPANEQFF; CDR3nt: TGTGCCAGCAGCTTAGCCCGGGGCCCGGCCAATGAGCAGTTCTTC
d_gene: NA; v_gene: TRBV6-1; abundance: NA; j_gene: TRBJ1-4; CDR3aa: CASSEFSIATNEKLFF; CDR3nt: TGTGCCAGCAGTGAATTCTCAATTGCAACTAATGAAAAACTGTTTTTT
d_gene: NA; v_gene: TRBV18; abundance: NA; j_gene: TRBJ2-1; CDR3aa: CASSPQGTNEQFF; CDR3nt: TGTGCCAGCTCACCCCAGGGTACGAATGAGCAGTTCTTC
d_gene: NA; v_gene: TRBV5-1; abundance: NA; j_gene: TRBJ2-7; CDR3aa: CASSEDGAVPYEQYF; CDR3nt: TGCGCCAGCAGCGAGGACGGAGCAGTTCCGTACGAGCAGTACTTC
d_gene: NA; v_gene: TRBV19; abundance: few; j_gene: TRBJ1-5; CDR3aa: CASSILGLYQPQHF; CDR3nt: TGTGCCAGTAGTATTTTAGGGTTGTATCAGCCCCAGCATTTT
d_gene: NA; v_gene: TRBV7-9; abundance: once; j_gene: TRBJ1-2; CDR3aa: CASSSSPESLAYGYTF; CDR3nt: TGTGCCAGCAGTTCCTCTCCTGAGAGTTTAGCCTATGGCTACACCTTC
d_gene: NA; v_gene: TRBV5-1; abundance: NA; j_gene: TRBJ2-5; CDR3aa: CASSLVDSPRETQYF; CDR3nt: TGCGCCAGCAGCTTGGTGGACAGCCCCCGGGAGACCCAGTACTTC
d_gene: TRBD2; v_gene: TRBV6-5; abundance: NA; j_gene: TRBJ2-1; CDR3aa: CASAGTSGGFF; CDR3nt: TGTGCCAGCGCCGGGACTAGCGGGGGGTTCTTC
d_gene: NA; v_gene: TRBV3-1/TRBV3-2; abundance: NA; j_gene: TRBJ2-3; CDR3aa: CASSPQGDTQYF; CDR3nt: TGTGCCAGCAGCCCCCAGGGCGATACGCAGTATTTT
d_gene: NA; v_gene: TRBV2; abundance: once; j_gene: TRBJ2-7; CDR3aa: CASSDTGYEQYF; CDR3nt: TGTGCCAGCAGTGACACCGGTTACGAGCAGTACTTC
d_gene: NA; v_gene: TRBV4-1; abundance: NA; j_gene: TRBJ1-4; CDR3aa: CASSHSTGFETNEKLFF; CDR3nt: TGCGCCAGCAGCCACTCGACAGGTTTCGAAACTAATGAAAAACTGTTTTTT
d_gene: NA; v_gene: TRBV28; abundance: NA; j_gene: TRBJ2-7; CDR3aa: CASSLIGGRAHEQYF; CDR3nt: TGTGCCAGCAGTTTAATTGGTGGCAGGGCCCACGAGCAGTACTTC
d_gene: NA; v_gene: TRBV1; abundance: NA; j_gene: TRBJ2-2; CDR3aa: CTSSPPPRGPPLSGELFF; CDR3nt: TGCACCAGCAGCCCTCCCCCCAGGGGTCCCCCCCTCTCCGGGGAGCTGTTTTTT
d_gene: TRBD1; v_gene: TRBV6-2/TRBV6-3; abundance: once; j_gene: TRBJ1-1; CDR3aa: CASSYPDRGQGAFF; CDR3nt: TGTGCCAGCAGTTACCCGGACAGGGGGCAGGGGGCTTTCTTT
d_gene: NA; v_gene: TRBV24-1; abundance: once; j_gene: TRBJ2-2; CDR3aa: CATSDPGTPTGELFF; CDR3nt: TGTGCCACCAGTGACCCCGGGACCCCGACCGGGGAGCTGTTTTTT
d_gene: NA; v_gene: TRBV4-1; abundance: NA; j_gene: TRBJ1-4; CDR3aa: CASSQDGGGVGQSNEKLFF; CDR3nt: TGCGCCAGCAGCCAAGACGGGGGAGGGGTTGGCCAATCTAATGAAAAACTGTTTTTT
d_gene: NA; v_gene: TRBV18; abundance: NA; j_gene: TRBJ2-2; CDR3aa: CASSPTAVAGELFF; CDR3nt: TGTGCCAGCTCACCTACGGCAGTGGCCGGGGAGCTGTTTTTT
d_gene: NA; v_gene: TRBV19; abundance: once; j_gene: TRBJ1-5; CDR3aa: CASSIDPRQSNQPQHF; CDR3nt: TGTGCCAGTAGTATAGATCCTCGACAGAGCAATCAGCCCCAGCATTTT
d_gene: NA; v_gene: TRBV2; abundance: few; j_gene: TRBJ1-6; CDR3aa: CASSESGRYNSPLHF; CDR3nt: TGTGCCAGCAGTGAATCAGGACGGTATAATTCACCCCTCCACTTT
d_gene: TRBD2; v_gene: TRBV7-2; abundance: once; j_gene: TRBJ2-1; CDR3aa: CASSLDGTSGGASYNEQFF; CDR3nt: TGTGCCAGCAGCTTAGACGGGACTAGCGGGGGGGCCTCCTACAATGAGCAGTTCTTC
d_gene: NA; v_gene: TRBV27; abundance: NA; j_gene: TRBJ2-7; CDR3aa: CASSWVSVGSSYEQYF; CDR3nt: TGTGCCAGCAGTTGGGTGAGCGTTGGAAGTAGCTACGAGCAGTACTTC
d_gene: NA; v_gene: TRBV15; abundance: NA; j_gene: TRBJ1-5; CDR3aa: CATSRDRGQPQHF; CDR3nt: TGTGCCACCAGCAGAGATAGAGGTCAGCCCCAGCATTTT
d_gene: NA; v_gene: TRBV28; abundance: NA; j_gene: TRBJ1-5; CDR3aa: CASTNTIDNQPQHF; CDR3nt: TGTGCCAGCACCAACACCATAGACAATCAGCCCCAGCATTTT
d_gene: NA; v_gene: TRBV7-8; abundance: NA; j_gene: TRBJ1-5; CDR3aa: CASSLMGRTSNQPQHF; CDR3nt: TGTGCCAGCAGCTTAATGGGACGTACTAGCAATCAGCCCCAGCATTTT
d_gene: NA; v_gene: TRBV6-6; abundance: NA; j_gene: TRBJ2-3; CDR3aa: CASSYQSGKDTQYF; CDR3nt: TGTGCCAGCAGTTACCAGTCGGGAAAAGATACGCAGTATTTT
d_gene: NA; v_gene: TRBV9; abundance: few; j_gene: TRBJ2-7; CDR3aa: CASSGGTGIQLYEQYF; CDR3nt: TGTGCCAGCAGCGGAGGCACAGGGATTCAACTCTACGAGCAGTACTTC
d_gene: NA; v_gene: TRBV28; abundance: NA; j_gene: TRBJ2-3; CDR3aa: CASSPFPGGGAQDTQYF; CDR3nt: TGTGCCAGCAGTCCTTTCCCCGGGGGCGGGGCGCAAGATACGCAGTATTTT
d_gene: NA; v_gene: TRBV18; abundance: NA; j_gene: TRBJ2-7; CDR3aa: CASSPWDRPSYEQYF; CDR3nt: TGTGCCAGCTCCCCATGGGACCGACCCTCCTACGAGCAGTACTTC
d_gene: TRBD1; v_gene: TRBV28; abundance: NA; j_gene: TRBJ2-7; CDR3aa: CASSPTTRLRGLDEQYF; CDR3nt: TGTGCCAGCAGTCCCACGACCCGTTTGAGGGGGCTCGACGAGCAGTACTTC
d_gene: TRBD1; v_gene: TRBV28; abundance: NA; j_gene: TRBJ1-1; CDR3aa: CASSPGTVNTEAFF; CDR3nt: TGTGCCAGCAGTCCCGGGACAGTAAACACTGAAGCTTTCTTT
d_gene: TRBD1; v_gene: TRBV9; abundance: NA; j_gene: TRBJ2-7; CDR3aa: CASSVDRGRNEQYF; CDR3nt: TGTGCCAGCAGCGTAGACAGGGGGAGGAACGAGCAGTACTTC
d_gene: NA; v_gene: TRBV13; abundance: NA; j_gene: TRBJ2-6; CDR3aa: CASSLATGNSGANVLTF; CDR3nt: TGTGCCAGCAGCTTAGCCACAGGAAACTCTGGGGCCAACGTCCTGACTTTC
d_gene: NA; v_gene: TRBV6-4; abundance: once; j_gene: TRBJ1-2; CDR3aa: CASPRGRGYTF; CDR3nt: TGTGCCAGTCCTCGCGGACGTGGCTACACCTTC
d_gene: NA; v_gene: TRBV6-5; abundance: NA; j_gene: TRBJ2-4; CDR3aa: CASRRTALAKNIQYF; CDR3nt: TGTGCCAGCCGACGGACAGCCCTAGCCAAAAACATTCAGTACTTC
d_gene: NA; v_gene: TRBV18; abundance: NA; j_gene: TRBJ2-5; CDR3aa: CASSPATEETQYF; CDR3nt: TGTGCCAGCTCACCAGCGACAGAAGAGACCCAGTACTTC
d_gene: NA; v_gene: TRBV10-1; abundance: NA; j_gene: TRBJ2-5; CDR3aa: CASSDSLLGTQYF; CDR3nt: TGCGCCAGCAGTGATAGCCTCTTGGGGACCCAGTACTTC
d_gene: TRBD1; v_gene: TRBV5-8; abundance: NA; j_gene: TRBJ1-1; CDR3aa: CASSAWTGADTEAFF; CDR3nt: TGTGCCAGCAGCGCCTGGACAGGGGCGGACACTGAAGCTTTCTTT
d_gene: TRBD1; v_gene: TRBV7-9; abundance: few; j_gene: TRBJ2-7; CDR3aa: CASSRQNRGLTSYEQYF; CDR3nt: TGTGCCAGCAGCCGACAAAACAGGGGGTTGACATCCTACGAGCAGTACTTC
d_gene: NA; v_gene: TRBV19; abundance: NA; j_gene: TRBJ2-7; CDR3aa: CASTPLRTQRTYEQYF; CDR3nt: TGTGCCAGTACCCCTTTGCGGACACAACGTACCTACGAGCAGTACTTC
d_gene: TRBD1; v_gene: TRBV5-5; abundance: NA; j_gene: TRBJ1-2; CDR3aa: CASSPTGTVNYGYTF; CDR3nt: TGTGCCAGCAGCCCAACCGGGACAGTTAACTATGGCTACACCTTC
d_gene: TRBD2; v_gene: TRBV5-1; abundance: NA; j_gene: TRBJ2-1; CDR3aa: CASSPRTSGGEQFF; CDR3nt: TGCGCCAGCAGCCCCAGGACTAGCGGGGGCGAGCAGTTCTTC
d_gene: TRBD2; v_gene: TRBV6-1; abundance: NA; j_gene: TRBJ2-1; CDR3aa: CASSEAVRGGLVYNEQFF; CDR3nt: TGTGCCAGCAGTGAAGCGGTGCGGGGGGGCCTGGTCTACAATGAGCAGTTCTTC
d_gene: TRBD1; v_gene: TRBV6-5; abundance: NA; j_gene: TRBJ1-4; CDR3aa: CASRPPGGDGKLFF; CDR3nt: TGTGCCAGCAGGCCCCCAGGGGGCGATGGAAAACTGTTTTTT